The clone carrying this T cell receptor beta chain is labeled medium-sized (0.01 to 0.1%). Its target is not known. TCRdb used MiXCR to reprocess the multiplex PCR reads, holding one entry per CDR3 protein. This sample yields approximately 15,000 distinct CDR3 sequences, of which roughly 52% are seen a single time; approximately 30% belongs to the top ten. The data were obtained in a study of breast tumors, draining lymph nodes, adjacent tissues. V shed 1 base, J shed 13 bases, and the junction held 10 bases outside the gene matches. The CDR3 has 14 amino acids. Germline assignment: CDR1 DFQATT and CDR2 SNEGSKA (reference sequence). Findings and limits, study-wide: Data fit most tumor T cells coming from lymph node, expanding in tumor.

The rearrangement uses TRBV20-1 and TRBJ1-6; 7 nucleotides align to TRBD1. The origin of this receptor is a female donor with breast cancer. Some clones in this sample may be carry-over from other donors' samples. Sequencing was carried out using tumor-adjacent breast tissue. In DNA form, the CDR3 reads TGCAGTGCTAGAGTCGGGACAGTAGCTAACCCCCTCCACTTT. Its translation: CSARVGTVANPLHF.